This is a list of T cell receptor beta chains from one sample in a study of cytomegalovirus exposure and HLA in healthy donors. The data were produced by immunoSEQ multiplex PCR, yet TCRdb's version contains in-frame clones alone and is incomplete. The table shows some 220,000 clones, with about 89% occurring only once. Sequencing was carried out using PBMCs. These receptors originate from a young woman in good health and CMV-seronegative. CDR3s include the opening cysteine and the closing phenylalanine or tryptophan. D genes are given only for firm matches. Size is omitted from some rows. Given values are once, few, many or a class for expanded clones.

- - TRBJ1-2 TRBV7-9 TGTGCCAGCAGCGAACGGGGATTTGATGGCTACACCTTC CASSERGFDGYTF
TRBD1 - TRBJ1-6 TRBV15 TGTGCCACCAGCAGAGATCAGGGGGATACTTCACCCCTCCACTTT CATSRDQGDTSPLHF
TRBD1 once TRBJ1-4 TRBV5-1 TGCGCCAGCAGCTCTGGACAGGGAGAGGGAAAACTGTTTTTT CASSSGQGEGKLFF
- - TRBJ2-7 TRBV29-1 TGCAGCGTAGGCGGGATCTTTAACTACGAGCAGTACTTC CSVGGIFNYEQYF
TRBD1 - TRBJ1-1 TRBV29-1 TGCAGCGCTGCAGGGGGCGGCACTGAAGCTTTCTTT CSAAGGGTEAFF
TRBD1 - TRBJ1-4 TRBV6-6 TGTGCCAGCAGTAATCGACAGGGGGGCGAAAAACTGTTTTTT CASSNRQGGEKLFF
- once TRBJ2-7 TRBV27 TGTGCCAGCAATAGACAGTACGAGCAGTACTTC CASNRQYEQYF
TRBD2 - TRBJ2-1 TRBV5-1 TGCGCCAGCAGCTTGGTAGCGGGAGCCACCAATGAGCAGTTCTTC CASSLVAGATNEQFF
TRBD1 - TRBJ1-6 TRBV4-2 TGTGCCAGCAGCCAGAGGGCCGAGGGACAGGGTAATTCACCCCTCCACTTT CASSQRAEGQGNSPLHF
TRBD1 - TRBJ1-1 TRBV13 TGTGCCAGCAGCTCGGGACAGATCAACACTGAAGCTTTCTTT CASSSGQINTEAFF
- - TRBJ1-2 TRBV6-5 TGTGCCAGCAGTTACTCTCTCCAGGCGGGCTATGGCTACACCTTC CASSYSLQAGYGYTF
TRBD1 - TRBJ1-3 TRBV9 TGTGCCAGCAGCGGACGGACAGGCCAATTACCTGGAAACACCATATATTTT CASSGRTGQLPGNTIYF
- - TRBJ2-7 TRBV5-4 TGTGCCAGCAGCTGGGGCAGCAGCTCCTACGAGCAGTACTTC CASSWGSSSYEQYF
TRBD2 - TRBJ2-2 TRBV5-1 TGCGCCAGCAGCCGGTCGGGGGTGGGCAGAGTGGGACTAGCGTCGAACACCGGGGAGCTGTTTTTT CASSRSGVGRVGLASNTGELFF
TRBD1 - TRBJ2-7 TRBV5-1 TGCGCCAGCAGCTCCTTACAGGGGCCGGGAGAGCAGTACTTC CASSSLQGPGEQYF
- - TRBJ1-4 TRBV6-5 TGTGCCAGCAGTTCAGAGGTTCCGGGAGGAGAGGAAAAACTGTTTTTT CASSSEVPGGEEKLFF
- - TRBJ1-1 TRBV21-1 TGTGCCAGCAGCCCGGGGGGCTCCTCACGGGGCACTGAAGCTTTCTTT CASSPGGSSRGTEAFF
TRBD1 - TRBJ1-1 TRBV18 TGTGCCAGCGCTCGACAGGGGGCACCAACTGAAGCTTTCTTT CASARQGAPTEAFF
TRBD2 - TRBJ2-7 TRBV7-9 TGTGCCAGCAGCCCGGGACTAGGGTACGAGCAGTACTTC CASSPGLGYEQYF
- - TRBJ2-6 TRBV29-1 TGCAGCGTTGAGCGAACTGGGGCCAACGTCCTGACTTTC CSVERTGANVLTF